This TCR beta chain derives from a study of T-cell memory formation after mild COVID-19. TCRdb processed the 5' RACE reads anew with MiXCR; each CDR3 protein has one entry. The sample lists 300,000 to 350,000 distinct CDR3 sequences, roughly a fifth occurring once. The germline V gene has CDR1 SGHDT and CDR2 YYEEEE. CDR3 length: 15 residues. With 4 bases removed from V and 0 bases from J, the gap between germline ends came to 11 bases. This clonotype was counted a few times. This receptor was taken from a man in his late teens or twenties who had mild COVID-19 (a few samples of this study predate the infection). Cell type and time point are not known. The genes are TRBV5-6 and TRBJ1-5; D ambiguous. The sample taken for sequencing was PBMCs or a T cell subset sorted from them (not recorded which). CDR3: CASSATALSNQPQHF. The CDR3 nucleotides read TGTGCCAGCAGCGCGACTGCCCTTAGCAATCAGCCCCAGCATTTT.